This T cell receptor (beta chain) appears in the sequencing data of a study of cytomegalovirus exposure and HLA in healthy donors. Across the whole study: An early release of data contained approximately 85 million unique TCRs, which came from HLA-typed donors. Study-level results: What a later analysis reportedly showed was that an Asian-associated ancestry cluster had fewer N-insertions than the 666-donor mean. When presence/absence was analysed, sequencing depth was taken to be roughly uniform across donors. Listed as cytomegalovirus-associated were about 160 TCR beta chains.

This clone appeared a few times. Its antigen is currently unknown. PCR amplification relied on 60 Vbeta primers (plus 13 Jbeta primers). Sequenced by immunoSEQ multiplex PCR; TCRdb stores in-frame clones only, minus some. The sample lists around 92,000 clones; about 76% were seen once. Germline V gene sequence: CDR1 SQVTM, CDR2 ANQGSEA. CDR3 length: 15 residues. The V end lost 2 bases, the J end lost 2 bases, and 13 bases lay between the germline ends. The TCR originated in a human donor in good health. Sequencing input: PBMCs. The chain has TRBV29-1 and TRBJ2-1; TRBD2 is a possible D gene (6 bases). In DNA form, the CDR3 reads TGCAGCGTTGAACTGGGACTGAGAACCTACAATGAGCAGTTCTTC. Residues: CSVELGLRTYNEQFF.